Reported below is one TCR beta chain. Its antigen is currently not known. No per-base quality is available; no much larger clone lies one base away. Inclusive of the bounding cysteine and phenylalanine, the CDR3 is 14 residues long. This entry keeps only the CDR3 DNA: 42 bases, framed from base 1. The trim is 9 bases for V and 9 bases for J, with a gap of 21 bases between the germline ends. Sequences SGHDT (CDR1) and YYEEEE (CDR2) are obtained from the germline V gene. The cohort was made up of 500 to 850 healthy bone marrow donors. All cohort members were sampled while nominally healthy, although unrecorded immune exposures were likely present. The donor was CMV seronegative and belonged to the group of under 400 seronegative cohort members. Every donor gave a peripheral blood sample, and the peripheral blood mononuclear cells from that sample were used for TCR beta sequencing. Genomic DNA extraction from the blood cell samples was performed with the Qiagen DNeasy Blood Extraction Kit.

The entry originates in a study of cytomegalovirus exposure and HLA in healthy donors (dated by TCRdb to between 2016 and 2019). The study in broad terms: An earlier analysis of 587 of the donors reported about 280 Gb of sequence data and about 120 million unique TCR beta sequences obtained from 180 million or so T cells. An early release covering about 600 HLA-typed donors comprised roughly 300 gigabases of sequencing data and roughly 86 million unique TCR sequences. Of the 398 genotyped donors, over 80% were placed in the genetic ancestry cluster associated with self-reported Caucasian donors. The study was designed to test whether signatures of past pathogen exposure could be identified by cataloging public T cell receptors. The study profiled the T cell repertoires of 550 to 700 subjects by immunosequencing and related them to cytomegalovirus serostatus. A separate validation cohort of 100 to 150 different subjects was used in addition to the 666-subject first cohort. High-throughput TCR immunosequencing, statistical association of individual TCRs with disease status, and machine learning were combined to predict cytomegalovirus infection status. In a later analysis, previously published TCR beta repertoires from 666 donors were re-analyzed and high-resolution HLA genotyping was added so that TCR occurrence patterns could be studied. The later analysis used no new phenotypic data to find candidate immune exposures, relying instead on TCR beta sequences and their occurrence across donors. To decide whether each TCR beta V gene segment behaved as functional or pseudogenic, an earlier analysis of over 500 of the donors relied on high-throughput TCR beta sequencing. Donor age, sex, ethnicity and CMV serostatus were compiled alongside the repertoire data. A later genetic analysis used genome-wide SNP genotypes for about 65% of the roughly 670 donors, treating that subset as a discovery cohort. All discovery cohort repertoires had been generated using a single sequencing platform. HLA typing included class I and class II loci at four-digit resolution. Typing coverage varied by locus: 629-630 donors for A, B, C, DRB1 and DQB1; under 550 for DQA1; around 610 for DPA1; some 470 for DPB1. Roughly 5 DR-DQ haplotypes were handled as single units for association and clustering because linkage in the cohort was strong. Across approximately 400 genotyped donors of the cohort, an average of about 220,000 unique TCR beta nucleotide sequences per donor were sequenced, and about a sixth of those sequences were non-productive. On the study overall, not on this receptor specifically: The study gave a list of 150 to 200 TCR beta chains associated with cytomegalovirus. The 87-base-pair reads could not distinguish some IMGT-functional V segments, including TRBV6-2 and TRBV6-3, so those segments were excluded. A further reported finding was that TCR beta sequences accurately predicted the HLA-A and HLA-B alleles for most subjects in the first cohort. When HLA alleles, especially DR and DQ, strongly co-occurred, TCR associations were difficult to assign to individual alleles. A later genetic analysis associated a missense DCLRE1C variant with V-gene and J-gene trimming of TCR beta chains, and an independent cohort replicated the association. Most CMV-associated TCR beta chains appeared to be HLA-restricted in a later analysis, and the HLA associations seemed to be driven largely by CMV exposure. The classifier was reported to diagnose cytomegalovirus status with high specificity and sensitivity in both the original and validation cohorts. Compared with the approximately 700-donor mean, donors in an Asian-associated ancestry cluster had fewer N-insertions in productive TCRs, according to a later genetic analysis. Sequencing depth was assumed to be roughly uniform across donors in the presence/absence analyses, though that assumption may not hold. An earlier analysis of roughly 570 of the donors showed that most TCR beta V segments appeared in productive rearrangements either about 87% or about 30% of the time, which broadly matched IMGT annotations. The cohort was sequenced for TCR beta chains only, and without alpha or paired-chain data the features that could be detected were limited. The authors suggested that the approach could potentially be generalized to other disease states and immunological phenotypes. A later analysis found that HLA-associated TCR beta chains were more clonally expanded and had lower generation probabilities than equally common non-associated chains. Across donors, most TCR sequences were observed very rarely, whereas some public TCRs were present in many individuals. A cluster of highly shared sequence variants was judged likely to be a technical artifact of the sequencing pipeline. Correlated functional status among segregating V segments might be attributable to linkage disequilibrium, but an unknown experimental factor could not be ruled out. In a later analysis, TCR association rates were found to vary across HLA loci, with the most associated TCRs seen for DRB1 alleles and the fewest for HLA-C alleles. At a false discovery rate of 0.05, a later analysis linked 15,000 to 20,000 TCR beta sequences to specific HLA alleles. Because some donors lacked HLA typing at each locus, the association tests relied only on the typed subset. Because counts were too low, about 18 rarely observed V segments, including chromosome 9 orphons, were left out of the earlier analysis of roughly 600 of the donors. The only immune exposure information available for the cohort was CMV serostatus. A later analysis reported that several top co-occurrence clusters appeared linked to parvovirus B19, influenza, CMV and Epstein-Barr virus. In vitro tests confirmed that three of the cytomegalovirus-associated TCR beta chains recognize cytomegalovirus antigens.

The method behind the library was the immunoSEQ multiplex PCR assay. A mixture of 60 forward primers for TCR Vbeta segments and 13 reverse primers for TCR Jbeta segments was used in the multiplex PCR. The CDR3 region of rearranged TCR beta genes was amplified from genomic DNA with a multiplex PCR assay. The amplified TCR beta libraries were sequenced on the Illumina HiSeq System as 87-base-pair reads. The source study handled its data this way. A later analysis counted about 80 million unique TCR beta chains across the 550 to 700 repertoires, and some 11 million of these chains were shared by at least two donors. To remove PCR and sequencing errors, raw reads were error-corrected and collapsed into unique sequences using a nearest-neighbor algorithm that merged closely related sequences. CDR3 sequences were aligned to IMGT reference sequences to assign V, D and J gene segments. Each retained sequence needed at least a six-nucleotide match to both a V gene segment and a J gene segment. A rearrangement was called productive if the CDR3 had no stop codons and remained in frame with V and J, and every other rearrangement was called non-productive. CDR3 was defined by IMGT convention, running from the second conserved V-encoded cysteine to the conserved J-encoded phenylalanine. The earlier analysis of 500 to 650 of the donors excluded any sequence lacking an unambiguous match to a single V gene segment. An earlier analysis of several hundred of the donors called V segments functional above 56.7% productive rearrangements and segregating when the between-donor standard deviation exceeded 5%. A statistical classification framework was developed to diagnose cytomegalovirus status using the catalog of TCR beta chain sequences. V and J gene assignment, in a later analysis, came from comparing TCR nucleotide sequences with IMGT/GENE-DB human TR gene sequences. A later analysis assigned CDR3 sequences and most-parsimonious VDJ recombination scenarios with the TCRdist pipeline. A later analysis defined each TCR beta chain by its CDR3 amino acid sequence plus V-gene family, and excluded reads lacking a unique V-gene family. To address suspected cross-contamination and a sequencing artifact, a later analysis removed approximately 600 highly shared, low-generation-probability nucleotide sequences. In a later analysis, a clonal expansion index was calculated for each public chain from normalized within-repertoire ranks of inferred template counts. A later analysis computed generation probabilities with a VDJ recombination model fitted to out-of-frame rearrangements, and checked the results against IGoR. In a later analysis, TCR-TCR, TCR-HLA and TCR-CMV co-occurrence was scored with hypergeometric tests, and a repertoire-size bias correction was applied to TCR pairs. A later analysis estimated false discovery rates by permuting HLA or CMV assignments 20 times. In a later analysis, co-occurring TCRs were grouped using DBSCAN, with TCRdist sequence similarity added in when clustering inside HLA-allele-positive subsets. Repertoires with fewer than 30,000 or more than 120,000 public chains were left out of co-occurrence clustering, as were about 5 repertoires with anomalous nucleotide sharing. The table was pulled from immuneACCESS by TCRdb, which kept in-frame rearrangements only. Such tables lose some clones; where checked, under half of the loss comes from unresolved V genes, and the rest has no known cause. V and J calls and clone size are given by that table; D and trimming were obtained from the DNA. The sample contains hundreds of thousands of clones, just over 70% of them found a single time. Approximately 2.3% of the sample lies in the top ten.

The source material was PBMCs. This clonotype originated in a female donor in good health and CMV-seronegative. The rearranged segments are TRBV5-6 and TRBJ2-2; the D region possibly corresponds to TRBD1 (5 bases align). The DNA sequence is as follows: TGTGCCACCCAGCTTGGATCTAGGGGCCGGGAGCTGTTTTTT. This translates into CATQLGSRGRELFF.